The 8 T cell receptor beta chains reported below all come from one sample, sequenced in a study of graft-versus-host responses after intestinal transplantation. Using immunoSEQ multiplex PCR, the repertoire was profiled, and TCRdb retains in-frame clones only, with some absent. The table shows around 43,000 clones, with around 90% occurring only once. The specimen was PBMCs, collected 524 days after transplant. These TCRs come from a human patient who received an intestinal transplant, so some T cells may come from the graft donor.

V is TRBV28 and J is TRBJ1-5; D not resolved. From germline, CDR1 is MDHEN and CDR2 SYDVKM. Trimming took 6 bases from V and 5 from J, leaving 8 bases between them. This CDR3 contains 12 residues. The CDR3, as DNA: TGTGCCAGCAGCCTCGTCGATCAGCCCCAGCATTTT. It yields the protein CASSLVDQPQHF.

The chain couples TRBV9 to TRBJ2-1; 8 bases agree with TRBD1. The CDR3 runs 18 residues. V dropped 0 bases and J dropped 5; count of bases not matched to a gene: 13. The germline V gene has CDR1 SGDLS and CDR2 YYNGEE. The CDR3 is CASSVGGRRTGPDNEQFF. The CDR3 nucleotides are TGTGCCAGCAGCGTAGGGGGGAGAAGGACAGGGCCCGACAATGAGCAGTTCTTC.

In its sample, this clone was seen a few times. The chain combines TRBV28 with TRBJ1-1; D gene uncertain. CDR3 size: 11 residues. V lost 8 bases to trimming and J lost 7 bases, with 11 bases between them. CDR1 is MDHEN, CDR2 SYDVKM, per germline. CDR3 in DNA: TGTGCCAGCGCGCGGCGGATTGAAGCTTTCTTT. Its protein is CASARRIEAFF.

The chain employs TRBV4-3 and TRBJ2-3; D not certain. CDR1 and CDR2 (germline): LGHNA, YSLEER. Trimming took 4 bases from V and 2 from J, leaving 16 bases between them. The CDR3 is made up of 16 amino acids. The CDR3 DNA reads TGCGCCAGCAGCCGTCGGATGGTGGGTCTCACAGATACGCAGTATTTT. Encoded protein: CASSRRMVGLTDTQYF.

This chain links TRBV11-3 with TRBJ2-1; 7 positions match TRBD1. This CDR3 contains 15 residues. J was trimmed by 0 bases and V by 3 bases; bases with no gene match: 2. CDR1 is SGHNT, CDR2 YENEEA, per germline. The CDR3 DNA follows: TGTGCCAGCAGCTTGGGACAGAGCTCCTACAATGAGCAGTTCTTC. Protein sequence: CASSLGQSSYNEQFF.

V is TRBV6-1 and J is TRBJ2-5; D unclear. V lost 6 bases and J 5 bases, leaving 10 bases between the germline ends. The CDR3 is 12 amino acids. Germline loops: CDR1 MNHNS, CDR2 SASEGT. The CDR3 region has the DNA TGTGCCAGCAGATTTAACCGGGAGACCCAGTACTTC. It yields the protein CASRFNRETQYF.

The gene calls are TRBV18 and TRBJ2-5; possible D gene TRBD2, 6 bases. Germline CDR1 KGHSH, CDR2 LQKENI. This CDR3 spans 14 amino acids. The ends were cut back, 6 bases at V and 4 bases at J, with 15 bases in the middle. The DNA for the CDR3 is TGTGCCAGCTCTCAGTTGTGGGGAGGAGAGACCCAGTACTTC. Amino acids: CASSQLWGGETQYF. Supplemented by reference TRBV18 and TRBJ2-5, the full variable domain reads NAGVMQNPRHLVRRRGQEARLRCSPMKGHSHVYWYRQLPEEGLKFMVYLQKENIIDESGMPKERFSAEFPKEGPSILRIQQVVRGDSAAYFCASSQLWGGETQYFGPGTRLLVL.

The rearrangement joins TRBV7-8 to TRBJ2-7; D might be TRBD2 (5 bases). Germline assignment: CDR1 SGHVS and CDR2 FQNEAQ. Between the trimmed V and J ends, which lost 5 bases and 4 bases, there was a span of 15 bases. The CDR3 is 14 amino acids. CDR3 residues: CASSNPTGLYEQYF. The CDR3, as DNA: TGTGCCAGCAGCAACCCCACGGGATTGTACGAGCAGTACTTC.